Listed below are T cell receptor beta chains from one sample, sequenced in a study of T cell responses to AZD1222 COVID-19 vaccine. TCRdb keeps only in-frame clones here, not all; method: immunoSEQ multiplex PCR. The sample lists about 120,000 clones, 92% seen once, with 11% to 15% in the top ten. Sequencing used peripheral blood, obtained on day 0 of AZD1222 vaccination. Receptors were obtained from an adult in good health. The CDR3 runs from the conserved cysteine through the conserved F or W. The D gene is left open where the match is weak. Rows give clone size only sometimes, using once, few, many, or a class for an expanded clone.

clone size: NA; D gene: TRBD1; V gene: TRBV5-1; J gene: TRBJ2-1; CDR3 protein: CASSRRQGIINEQFF; CDR3 DNA: TGCGCCAGCAGCCGAAGACAGGGGATCATCAATGAGCAGTTCTTC
clone size: NA; D gene: NA; V gene: TRBV6-2/TRBV6-3; J gene: TRBJ2-7; CDR3 protein: CASSYQQSSYEQYF; CDR3 DNA: TGTGCCAGCAGTTACCAACAGAGCTCCTACGAGCAGTACTTC
clone size: once; D gene: TRBD1; V gene: TRBV2; J gene: TRBJ1-1; CDR3 protein: CARKAEDRGGGEAFF; CDR3 DNA: TGTGCCAGGAAAGCAGAGGACAGGGGAGGGGGTGAAGCTTTCTTT
clone size: NA; D gene: NA; V gene: TRBV19; J gene: TRBJ2-5; CDR3 protein: CASSIEWTETQYF; CDR3 DNA: TGTGCCAGTAGTATCGAGTGGACGGAGACCCAGTACTTC
clone size: NA; D gene: TRBD1; V gene: TRBV18; J gene: TRBJ1-5; CDR3 protein: CASSPPGTGVQPQHF; CDR3 DNA: TGTGCCAGCTCACCACCCGGGACAGGGGTTCAGCCCCAGCATTTT
clone size: NA; D gene: NA; V gene: TRBV12-5; J gene: TRBJ2-2; CDR3 protein: CASGFGYELFF; CDR3 DNA: TGTGCTAGTGGTTTCGGTTATGAGCTGTTTTTT
clone size: NA; D gene: TRBD1; V gene: TRBV5-1; J gene: TRBJ2-2; CDR3 protein: CASSLGDSYTGELFF; CDR3 DNA: TGCGCCAGCAGCTTGGGGGACAGCTACACCGGGGAGCTGTTTTTT
clone size: NA; D gene: TRBD1; V gene: TRBV19; J gene: TRBJ1-2; CDR3 protein: CASSSTKQGPANYGYTF; CDR3 DNA: TGTGCCAGTAGTAGTACGAAACAGGGGCCGGCTAACTATGGCTACACCTTC
clone size: NA; D gene: NA; V gene: TRBV4-1; J gene: TRBJ2-1; CDR3 protein: CASSQDRPGEQFF; CDR3 DNA: TGCGCCAGCAGCCAAGATAGGCCAGGAGAGCAGTTCTTC
clone size: NA; D gene: NA; V gene: TRBV28; J gene: TRBJ2-3; CDR3 protein: CAAQGGPKDTQYF; CDR3 DNA: TGTGCCGCTCAGGGTGGGCCCAAAGATACGCAGTATTTT
clone size: NA; D gene: NA; V gene: TRBV6-5; J gene: TRBJ2-1; CDR3 protein: CASRPRDKNYNEQFF; CDR3 DNA: TGTGCCAGCAGGCCCCGGGACAAGAATTACAATGAGCAGTTCTTC
clone size: once; D gene: NA; V gene: TRBV15; J gene: TRBJ2-4; CDR3 protein: CATSATVIAKNIQYF; CDR3 DNA: TGTGCCACCAGCGCTACAGTTATAGCCAAAAACATTCAGTACTTC
clone size: NA; D gene: NA; V gene: TRBV6-5; J gene: TRBJ2-7; CDR3 protein: CASSYGLQQYF; CDR3 DNA: TGTGCCAGCAGTTACGGACTGCAGCAGTACTTC
clone size: NA; D gene: NA; V gene: TRBV10-3; J gene: TRBJ1-1; CDR3 protein: CAISAYLNTEAFF; CDR3 DNA: TGTGCCATCAGTGCGTACCTGAACACTGAAGCTTTCTTT
clone size: NA; D gene: TRBD2; V gene: TRBV9; J gene: TRBJ2-3; CDR3 protein: CASSVDPGLAITDTQYF; CDR3 DNA: TGTGCCAGCAGCGTAGATCCGGGACTAGCCATCACAGATACGCAGTATTTT
clone size: NA; D gene: NA; V gene: TRBV5-8; J gene: TRBJ1-4; CDR3 protein: CASSLKFFHAATNEKLFF; CDR3 DNA: TGTGCCAGCAGCTTGAAGTTCTTCCACGCTGCAACTAATGAAAAACTGTTTTTT
clone size: NA; D gene: TRBD2; V gene: TRBV6-5; J gene: TRBJ2-1; CDR3 protein: CASSYILAGGYNEQFF; CDR3 DNA: TGTGCCAGCAGTTACATCCTAGCGGGGGGTTACAATGAGCAGTTCTTC
clone size: NA; D gene: TRBD1; V gene: TRBV19; J gene: TRBJ2-7; CDR3 protein: CASSIGQGSSYEQYF; CDR3 DNA: TGTGCCAGTAGTATCGGACAGGGGAGCTCCTACGAGCAGTACTTC
clone size: NA; D gene: TRBD1; V gene: TRBV2; J gene: TRBJ1-4; CDR3 protein: CASSLDRANEKLFF; CDR3 DNA: TGTGCCAGCAGTTTGGACAGGGCTAATGAAAAACTGTTTTTT
clone size: NA; D gene: TRBD2; V gene: TRBV11-3; J gene: TRBJ2-1; CDR3 protein: CASSLSSGRERSSYNEQFF; CDR3 DNA: TGTGCCAGCAGCTTGTCTAGCGGGAGGGAAAGGAGCTCCTACAATGAGCAGTTCTTC
clone size: NA; D gene: NA; V gene: TRBV5-1; J gene: TRBJ1-3; CDR3 protein: CASSLDAGLISGNTIYF; CDR3 DNA: TGCGCCAGCAGCTTGGACGCGGGGCTCATTTCTGGAAACACCATATATTTT
clone size: NA; D gene: TRBD1; V gene: TRBV7-2; J gene: TRBJ1-2; CDR3 protein: CASSPRQGVLGIGYTF; CDR3 DNA: TGTGCCAGCAGCCCGCGACAGGGGGTACTGGGGATAGGCTACACCTTC